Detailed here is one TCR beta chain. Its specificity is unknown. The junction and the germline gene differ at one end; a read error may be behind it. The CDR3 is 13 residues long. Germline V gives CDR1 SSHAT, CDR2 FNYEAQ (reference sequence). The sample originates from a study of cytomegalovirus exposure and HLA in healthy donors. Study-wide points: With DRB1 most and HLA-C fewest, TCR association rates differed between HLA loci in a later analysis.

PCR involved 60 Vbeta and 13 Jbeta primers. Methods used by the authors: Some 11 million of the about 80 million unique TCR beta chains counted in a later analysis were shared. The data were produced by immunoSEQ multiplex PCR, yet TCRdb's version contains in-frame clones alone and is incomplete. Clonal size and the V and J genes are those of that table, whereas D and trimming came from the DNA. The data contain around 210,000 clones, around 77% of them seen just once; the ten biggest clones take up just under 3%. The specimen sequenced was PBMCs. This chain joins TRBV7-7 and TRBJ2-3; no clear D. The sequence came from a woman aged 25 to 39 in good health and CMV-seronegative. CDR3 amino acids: CASSFLGGDTQYF. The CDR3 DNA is TGTGCTAGCAGCTTCCTAGGCGGAGATACGCAGTATTTT.